What follows are 19 T cell receptor beta chains derived from one specimen sequenced in a study of T cells in Graves' hyperthyroidism and ophthalmopathy. From RNA transcripts, TCR beta CDR3 regions were amplified. When the TCR CDR3 underwent first-round RT-PCR, the HTBI primer set was used. TCRdb fed the multiplex PCR reads into MiXCR, producing one record per CDR3 protein. The profile covers almost 500,000 distinct CDR3 sequences, with about 20% appearing a single time and about 49% taken by the ten largest. Sequenced material: blood. The receptors originated from a woman aged 70 to 79 with Graves' ophthalmopathy.

Turning to this clonotype: One end of the junction varies from germline; a read error may be responsible. This chain connects TRBV2 to TRBJ2-1; TRBD1 matches at 11 bases. The CDR3 contains 15 residues. Germline values: CDR1 SNHLY, CDR2 FYNNEI. The CDR3 sequence: CASSDLGQGANEQFF. CDR3 nucleotide sequence: TGCGCCAGCAGTGACCTAGGACAGGGGGCAAATGAGCAGTTCTTC.

This clonotype has a count of ten or more. The genes are TRBV2 and TRBJ2-7, with unresolved D. This CDR3 spans 11 amino acids. The V and J ends lost 6 bases and 6 bases respectively, with 9 bases between them. Looked up from germline, CDR1 is SNHLY and CDR2 is FYNNEI. Here the CDR3 DNA reads TGTGCCAGCAGATGGAATCCCGAGCAGTACTTC. The encoded protein is CASRWNPEQYF.

The chain recombines TRBV9 with TRBJ2-7; 8 positions match TRBD1. The CDR3 is made up of 14 amino acids. J lost 3 bases, V lost 0 bases, and 2 bases had no gene match. The germline V gene encodes CDR1 SGDLS and CDR2 YYNGEE. Written as DNA, the CDR3 is TGTGCCAGCAGCGTAGGGACAGGGTTCTACGAGCAGTACTTC. Its protein product is CASSVGTGFYEQYF. The full variable domain, rest sourced from reference TRBV9 and TRBJ2-7, is DSGVTQTPKHLITATGQRVTLRCSPRSGDLSVYWYQQSLDQGLQFLIQYYNGEERAKGNILERFSAQQFPDLHSELNLSSLELGDSALYFCASSVGTGFYEQYFGPGTRLTVT.

The chain is built from TRBV5-1 and TRBJ1-1; 8 bases are shared with TRBD1. This CDR3 contains 14 residues. Germline-derived CDR1 and CDR2 are SGHRS and YFSETQ. After removal of 0 bases from V and 4 bases from J, the junction contained 2 bases not matched to a gene. This chain's CDR3 is CASSLEGQGTEAFF. In nucleotides, the CDR3 is TGCGCCAGCAGCTTGGAAGGACAGGGCACTGAAGCTTTCTTT.

The chain uses TRBV3-1 and TRBJ2-1; 9 nucleotides align to TRBD2. Per germline, CDR1 LGHDT and CDR2 YNNKEL (reference sequence). V trimming: 5 bases; J trimming: 4 bases; junction bases outside the gene matches: 3. The CDR3 runs 14 residues. CDR3 loop: CASSESGRYNEQFF. CDR3 coding DNA: TGTGCCAGCAGCGAGAGCGGGAGGTACAATGAGCAGTTCTTC.

This clonotype has at least ten counts. DNA of the CDR3: TGTGCCACCAGCAGTCTCCGGGATTCCGAGGGGTTCTTC. Its protein is CATSSLRDSEGFF. The chain uses TRBV15 and TRBJ2-1, with D maybe TRBD2 (5 bases). Looked up from germline, CDR1 is LNHNV and CDR2 is YYDKDF (reference sequence). This CDR3 is 13 amino acids long. The V end lost 3 bases, the J end lost 15 bases, and 18 bases lay between the germline ends.

On this clonotype itself: A read error may account for a junction end that differs from germline. The J gene is TRBJ1-6, the V gene TRBV4-1; 7 bases fit TRBD1. CDR3 length equals 14 residues. The germline CDR1 and CDR2 sequences are MGHRA and YSYEKL. CDR3 in DNA: TGCGCCAGCAGGCAAGGGACAGTGAATTCACCCCTCCACTTT. Translating gives CASRQGTVNSPLHF.

This clonotype showed up many times. The V gene is TRBV12-3 or TRBV12-4, the J gene TRBJ1-2; TRBD1 matches at 7 bases. This CDR3 has 14 residues. J was trimmed by 3 bases and V by 2 bases; bases with no gene match: 3. The CDR3 nucleotides are TGTGCCAGCAGTTTATTTGGGACAGACTATGGCTACACCTTC. Translation: CASSLFGTDYGYTF.

This clonotype was observed a few times. The chain has TRBV30 and TRBJ2-2; D remains ambiguous. The CDR3 is 13 amino acids. In germline, CDR1 is GTSNPN, CDR2 SVGIG (reference sequence). V was trimmed by 4 bases and J by 6 bases, leaving 12 bases between them. The CDR3 protein is CAWNRLSPGELFF. CDR3 bases: TGTGCCTGGAACCGACTCTCCCCCGGGGAGCTGTTTTTT. The full variable domain, in which reference TRBV30 and TRBJ2-2 provide the parts outside the CDR3, is SQTIHQWPATLVQPVGSPLSLECTVEGTSNPNLYWYRQAAGRGLQLLFYSVGIGQISSEVPQNLSASRPQDRQFILSSKKLLLSDSGFYLCAWNRLSPGELFFGEGSRLTVL.

At least ten counts were recorded for this clonotype. The chain links TRBV6-2 or TRBV6-3 to TRBJ1-1; 8 nucleotides match TRBD1. Germline CDR1 reads MNHEY; CDR2 reads SVGEGT. V gave up 6 bases and J gave up 1 base; unmatched junction bases: 7. CDR3 length: 15 amino acids. CDR3 DNA: TGTGCCAGCAGACACGACAGGGGAGGGAACACTGAAGCTTTCTTT. Translated: CASRHDRGGNTEAFF.

This clonotype was seen a few times. CDR3 sequence: CASSFERQRISPLHF. The CDR3 nucleotides are TGTGCCAGCAGTTTTGAGAGACAGCGAATTTCACCCCTCCACTTT. This sequence joins TRBV12-3 or TRBV12-4 and TRBJ1-6; D may be TRBD1 (5 bases). There are 15 residues in the CDR3. The ends were cut back, 3 bases at V and 9 bases at J, with 15 bases in the middle.

This clonotype was seen a handful of times. The J gene is TRBJ2-1, the V gene TRBV7-2, with D tentatively TRBD2 (5 bases). The length of the CDR3 is 15 residues. The germline V and J ends were trimmed by 1 base and 6 bases, with 13 bases remaining between them. The germline V gene encodes CDR1 SGHTA and CDR2 FQGNSA. CDR3: CASSLGGIPSNEQFF. The CDR3 region has the DNA TGTGCCAGCAGCTTAGGAGGGATCCCCTCCAATGAGCAGTTCTTC. The full variable domain, rest sourced from reference TRBV7-2 and TRBJ2-1, is GAGVSQSPSNKVTEKGKDVELRCDPISGHTALYWYRQSLGQGLEFLIYFQGNSAPDKSGLPSDRFSAERTGGSVSTLTIQRTQQEDSAVYLCASSLGGIPSNEQFFGPGTRLTVL.

A few counts support this clonotype. The rearrangement uses TRBV7-6 and TRBJ2-5; D might be TRBD2 (6 bases). CDR3 length: 15 amino acids. CDR1 is SGHVS, CDR2 FNYEAQ, per germline. With 2 bases removed from V and 5 bases from J, the gap between germline ends came to 15 bases. The CDR3 DNA follows: TGTGCCAGCAGCTTAACGGGACTCATCGGGGAGACCCAGTACTTC. Encoded protein: CASSLTGLIGETQYF.

There are a few counts of this clonotype. This rearrangement joins TRBV5-1 to TRBJ1-1; 8 nucleotides line up with TRBD1. This CDR3 has 15 amino acids. Germline V gives CDR1 SGHRS, CDR2 YFSETQ. The ends lost 5 bases at V and 4 bases at J; junction bases unmatched: 10. In nucleotides, the CDR3 is TGCGCCAGCAGGCCCGGACAGGGAGGGGTCACTGAAGCTTTCTTT. This encodes CASRPGQGGVTEAFF.

This clonotype was recorded at least ten times. This chain links TRBV7-2 with TRBJ2-7, with D uncertain. The CDR3 is 12 amino acids. Germline loops: CDR1 SGHTA, CDR2 FQGNSA. Trimming left V 5 bases short and J 3 bases short, with 8 bases between. CDR3 bases: TGTGCCAGCAGCCCATGGGGCTACGAGCAGTACTTC. Its translation is CASSPWGYEQYF.

This rearrangement joins TRBV5-1 to TRBJ2-7; TRBD2 agrees at 13 bases. With V trimmed by 7 bases and J by 2 bases, 3 bases remained unmatched. The CDR3 totals 14 residues. Looked up from germline, CDR1 is SGHRS and CDR2 is YFSETQ. The CDR3 nucleotides are TGCGCCAGCCAGGGACTAGCGGGGACCTACGAGCAGTACTTC. It yields the protein CASQGLAGTYEQYF.

This clonotype was detected ten times or more. The V gene is TRBV29-1, the J gene TRBJ2-1; 12 bases match TRBD2. Trimming took 2 bases from V and 4 from J; bases not matched to a gene: 6. The germline gives CDR1 SQVTM, CDR2 ANQGSEA. The CDR3 sequence is 16 residues long. CDR3 sequence (DNA): TGCAGCGTTGAACTAGCGGGAGGGTCTAGGTACAATGAGCAGTTCTTC. It is translated as CSVELAGGSRYNEQFF.

This clonotype has a handful of counts. The chain recombines TRBV12-3 or TRBV12-4 with TRBJ2-1; TRBD1 is a possible D gene (6 bases). V was shortened by 4 bases and J by 4 bases, with 8 bases between the two germline ends. The CDR3 length is 13 residues. The CDR3 DNA follows: TGTGCCAGCAGTTACAGGGTTTACAATGAGCAGTTCTTC. This codes for CASSYRVYNEQFF.

J is TRBJ2-2 and V is TRBV7-3, with D perhaps TRBD2 (5 bases). Germline assignment: CDR1 SGHTA and CDR2 FQGTGA. The CDR3 loop spans 20 amino acids. Trimming removed 0 bases from V and 2 bases from J, with 22 bases in between. CDR3 sequence (DNA): TGTGCCAGCAGCTTAACGGTACAAGGAGTCGGAGGTGGAAACACCGGGGAGCTGTTTTTT. Protein sequence: CASSLTVQGVGGGNTGELFF. Based on the CDR3 plus reference TRBV7-3 and TRBJ2-2, the full variable domain is GAGVSQTPSNKVTEKGKYVELRCDPISGHTALYWYRQSLGQGPEFLIYFQGTGAADDSGLPNDRFFAVRPEGSVSTLKIQRTERGDSAVYLCASSLTVQGVGGGNTGELFFGEGSRLTVL.